The rows below give T cell receptor beta chains drawn from one sample of a study of blood T cell repertoires in COVID-19. Here immunoSEQ multiplex PCR was the method, and the copy in TCRdb shows in-frame clones only, minus some. The sample shows approximately 200,000 clones, about 85% of them seen only once. Sequenced sample: PBMCs or T cells enriched from blood (not recorded which). The receptors here all came from a middle-aged man who had recovered from COVID-19. Both conserved end residues are part of each CDR3. D genes are given only for firm matches. Some rows mark clone size as missing; the rest say once, few, many or name a class of expanded clone.

CDR3 DNA: TGTGCCAGCAGCCGGGGCTCTAGCGGGAGGAACACCGGGGAGCTGTTTTTT
CDR3 protein: CASSRGSSGRNTGELFF
V gene: TRBV3-1/TRBV3-2
J gene: TRBJ2-2
D gene: TRBD2
clone size: -

CDR3 DNA: TGTGCCAGCAGTTCGAGCTACCTAATGTACTTC
CDR3 protein: CASSSSYLMYF
V gene: TRBV28
J gene: TRBJ2-4
D gene: -
clone size: -

CDR3 DNA: TGTGCCAGTGCCGGGACGGGGGGACAGCCCCAGCATTTT
CDR3 protein: CASAGTGGQPQHF
V gene: TRBV19
J gene: TRBJ1-5
D gene: -
clone size: -

CDR3 DNA: TGCGCCAGCAGCAGGTTAGGGGGTGTCCCGACTGAAGCTTTCTTT
CDR3 protein: CASSRLGGVPTEAFF
V gene: TRBV5-1
J gene: TRBJ1-1
D gene: -
clone size: -

CDR3 DNA: TGTGCCAGCATACCGGACCGCGCGGGGGATACGCAGTATTTT
CDR3 protein: CASIPDRAGDTQYF
V gene: TRBV2
J gene: TRBJ2-3
D gene: -
clone size: -

CDR3 DNA: TGTGCCAGCAGCTTGTTGTGGGGGGATGAAAAACTGTTTTTT
CDR3 protein: CASSLLWGDEKLFF
V gene: TRBV5-6
J gene: TRBJ1-4
D gene: -
clone size: -

CDR3 DNA: TGCGCCAGCAGCTTAACAGTGGACAGGGGGCCGGACACTGAAGCTTTCTTT
CDR3 protein: CASSLTVDRGPDTEAFF
V gene: TRBV5-1
J gene: TRBJ1-1
D gene: TRBD1
clone size: -

CDR3 DNA: TGTGCCAGCAGCGGTGGCTACGAGCAGTACTTC
CDR3 protein: CASSGGYEQYF
V gene: TRBV6-5
J gene: TRBJ2-7
D gene: -
clone size: -

CDR3 DNA: TGTGCCAGCTCAGGTGCGGCGAACTCTGGAAACACCATATATTTT
CDR3 protein: CASSGAANSGNTIYF
V gene: TRBV18
J gene: TRBJ1-3
D gene: -
clone size: -

CDR3 DNA: TGTGCCAGCAGCCGTACTAGCGTCTCCTACGAGCAGTACTTC
CDR3 protein: CASSRTSVSYEQYF
V gene: TRBV5-5
J gene: TRBJ2-7
D gene: TRBD2
clone size: -

CDR3 DNA: TGTGCCAGCAGTCAGGGGAATCAGCCCCAGCATTTT
CDR3 protein: CASSQGNQPQHF
V gene: TRBV7-9
J gene: TRBJ1-5
D gene: -
clone size: once

CDR3 DNA: TGTGCCAGCAGCCCCCGGGAAGCGGGAGGATTAGATACGCAGTATTTT
CDR3 protein: CASSPREAGGLDTQYF
V gene: TRBV9
J gene: TRBJ2-3
D gene: TRBD2
clone size: -

CDR3 DNA: TGTGCCATCAGTGAGCCGACAGGCCCCCAGCATTTT
CDR3 protein: CAISEPTGPQHF
V gene: TRBV10-3
J gene: TRBJ1-5
D gene: -
clone size: -

CDR3 DNA: TGTGCCAGCAGCTTATTACTGCGAGACACCACGTTCTTT
CDR3 protein: CASSLLLRDTTFF
V gene: TRBV7-9
J gene: TRBJ1-1
D gene: -
clone size: -

CDR3 DNA: TGTGCCACCAGCAGTGGTAGGACAGTCCCTAATGAAAAACTGTTTTTT
CDR3 protein: CATSSGRTVPNEKLFF
V gene: TRBV15
J gene: TRBJ1-4
D gene: -
clone size: -

CDR3 DNA: TGTGCCAGCAGCTTAGAACTGGGACAGATGAACACTGAAGCTTTCTTT
CDR3 protein: CASSLELGQMNTEAFF
V gene: TRBV5-6
J gene: TRBJ1-1
D gene: TRBD1
clone size: -

CDR3 DNA: TGTGCCAGCAGTTGGACTAGCGGGAGGACAGATACGCAGTATTTT
CDR3 protein: CASSWTSGRTDTQYF
V gene: TRBV27
J gene: TRBJ2-3
D gene: TRBD2
clone size: -

CDR3 DNA: TGTGCCAGCAGCAAAGGACAGGGAGATAACTATGGCTACACCTTC
CDR3 protein: CASSKGQGDNYGYTF
V gene: TRBV5-4
J gene: TRBJ1-2
D gene: TRBD1
clone size: -

CDR3 DNA: TGTGCCAGCAGCTTGGGGCAGGGGGCCGCTCAGCCCCAGCATTTT
CDR3 protein: CASSLGQGAAQPQHF
V gene: TRBV5-6
J gene: TRBJ1-5
D gene: TRBD1
clone size: once

CDR3 DNA: TGTGCCAGCTCACCAAATCAAGGACTAGGGTCCGAAGGGTCCTACAATGAGCAGTTCTTC
CDR3 protein: CASSPNQGLGSEGSYNEQFF
V gene: TRBV18
J gene: TRBJ2-1
D gene: TRBD2
clone size: -

CDR3 DNA: TGTGCCAGCAGCCCCAGGGGGAAGACTGAAGCTTTCTTT
CDR3 protein: CASSPRGKTEAFF
V gene: TRBV5-6
J gene: TRBJ1-1
D gene: TRBD1
clone size: -

CDR3 DNA: TGTGCCAGCTTCAATCCGGGACTAGCGGGAGTTAGGCAGTTCTTC
CDR3 protein: CASFNPGLAGVRQFF
V gene: TRBV2
J gene: TRBJ2-1
D gene: TRBD2
clone size: -

CDR3 DNA: TGTGCCAGCAGCTCCCAAATGAACACTGAAGCTTTCTTT
CDR3 protein: CASSSQMNTEAFF
V gene: TRBV11-2
J gene: TRBJ1-1
D gene: -
clone size: few

CDR3 DNA: TGTGCCAGCAGCTTGGATCTTACATACAGGGGCTACACCTTC
CDR3 protein: CASSLDLTYRGYTF
V gene: TRBV5-6
J gene: TRBJ1-2
D gene: -
clone size: -

CDR3 DNA: TGTGCCAGCAGCGTAGCAGGCAGGGGTGGACAGCCCCAGCATTTT
CDR3 protein: CASSVAGRGGQPQHF
V gene: TRBV9
J gene: TRBJ1-5
D gene: -
clone size: -

CDR3 DNA: TGCAGCGTTGAAGACCAAAAGAGGGACAGGATACGAGAAAAACTGTTTTTT
CDR3 protein: CSVEDQKRDRIREKLFF
V gene: TRBV29-1
J gene: TRBJ1-4
D gene: TRBD1
clone size: -

CDR3 DNA: TGTGCCAGCAGAGAGCCCGGGACACTGAACACTGAAGCTTTCTTT
CDR3 protein: CASREPGTLNTEAFF
V gene: TRBV28
J gene: TRBJ1-1
D gene: -
clone size: -

CDR3 DNA: TGTGCCAGCAGCGTATTTAGCCGAGCCCAAGAGACCCAGTACTTC
CDR3 protein: CASSVFSRAQETQYF
V gene: TRBV9
J gene: TRBJ2-5
D gene: -
clone size: -

CDR3 DNA: TGTGCCAGCAGCGCCGGGGACAAGTTGTACCAAGAGACCCAGTACTTC
CDR3 protein: CASSAGDKLYQETQYF
V gene: TRBV11-3
J gene: TRBJ2-5
D gene: -
clone size: -

CDR3 DNA: TGCGCCAGCAGCTTGGGGACAACAGGGCACGGGGAGCTGTTTTTT
CDR3 protein: CASSLGTTGHGELFF
V gene: TRBV5-1
J gene: TRBJ2-2
D gene: -
clone size: -

CDR3 DNA: TGTGCCAGCAGCGGTCGATCGAACACCATATATTTT
CDR3 protein: CASSGRSNTIYF
V gene: TRBV6-5
J gene: TRBJ1-3
D gene: -
clone size: -

CDR3 DNA: TGTGCCAGCAGTTTGGGGACAGGGATGTCCTACGAGCAGTACTTC
CDR3 protein: CASSLGTGMSYEQYF
V gene: TRBV27
J gene: TRBJ2-7
D gene: TRBD1
clone size: -

CDR3 DNA: TGTGCCAGCAGTACCCCCCTGGGGGTGGGGAGGGAGCAGTACTTC
CDR3 protein: CASSTPLGVGREQYF
V gene: TRBV28
J gene: TRBJ2-7
D gene: -
clone size: -

CDR3 DNA: TGTGCCAGCAGCCCTTCCCGGGACAGCAACACCATATATTTT
CDR3 protein: CASSPSRDSNTIYF
V gene: TRBV11-3
J gene: TRBJ1-3
D gene: TRBD1
clone size: -

CDR3 DNA: TGTGCCAGCAGTTACTCCCTCAGGGTGTCGGACTTC
CDR3 protein: CASSYSLRVSDF
V gene: TRBV6-2/TRBV6-3
J gene: TRBJ2-7
D gene: -
clone size: -

CDR3 DNA: TGTGCCAGCTCCGGGGGGGCAGGGGACAACGAGCAGTACTTC
CDR3 protein: CASSGGAGDNEQYF
V gene: TRBV18
J gene: TRBJ2-7
D gene: TRBD2
clone size: -

CDR3 DNA: TGTGCCAGCAGCTTAATGCACGCGATGAACACCGGGGAGCTGTTTTTT
CDR3 protein: CASSLMHAMNTGELFF
V gene: TRBV7-2
J gene: TRBJ2-2
D gene: -
clone size: -

CDR3 DNA: TGTGCCAGCAGCTTAGGGGACAGGGGAGATGAAAAACTGTTTTTT
CDR3 protein: CASSLGDRGDEKLFF
V gene: TRBV9
J gene: TRBJ1-4
D gene: TRBD1
clone size: few

CDR3 DNA: TGTGCCAGCAGTTTCAGGGGGGCCCACGAGCAGTACTTC
CDR3 protein: CASSFRGAHEQYF
V gene: TRBV27
J gene: TRBJ2-7
D gene: -
clone size: -

CDR3 DNA: TGCGCCAGCAGTCAATCCGGGGACACCCTCTCTGGGGCCAACGTCCTGACTTTC
CDR3 protein: CASSQSGDTLSGANVLTF
V gene: TRBV23-1
J gene: TRBJ2-6
D gene: -
clone size: -

CDR3 DNA: TGTGCCTGGAAATCTTGGGGTCAGGGCTCCTACAATGAGCAGTTCTTC
CDR3 protein: CAWKSWGQGSYNEQFF
V gene: TRBV30
J gene: TRBJ2-1
D gene: -
clone size: once

CDR3 DNA: TGTGCCGCACAGGGGTACTACAATGAGCAGTTCTTC
CDR3 protein: CAAQGYYNEQFF
V gene: TRBV10-3
J gene: TRBJ2-1
D gene: TRBD1
clone size: -

CDR3 DNA: TGTGCCACCAGTAAGGCGGGGGGGGTGAACACTGAAGCTTTCTTT
CDR3 protein: CATSKAGGVNTEAFF
V gene: TRBV24-1
J gene: TRBJ1-1
D gene: -
clone size: -

CDR3 DNA: TGTGCCATCAGGGACAGTTTGAACACTGAAGCTTTCTTT
CDR3 protein: CAIRDSLNTEAFF
V gene: TRBV10-3
J gene: TRBJ1-1
D gene: -
clone size: -

CDR3 DNA: TGTGCCAGCAGACGCCGGGACAGGGACGCTGAAGCTTTCTTT
CDR3 protein: CASRRRDRDAEAFF
V gene: TRBV7-2
J gene: TRBJ1-1
D gene: TRBD1
clone size: -

CDR3 DNA: TGCAGCGTTGAGAGGGATTCCATGGAGACCCAGTACTTC
CDR3 protein: CSVERDSMETQYF
V gene: TRBV29-1
J gene: TRBJ2-5
D gene: -
clone size: -

CDR3 DNA: TGTGCCAGCAGGGAAATTAGCGGGAGGCCGCCCCATGAGCAGTTCTTC
CDR3 protein: CASREISGRPPHEQFF
V gene: TRBV6-1
J gene: TRBJ2-1
D gene: TRBD2
clone size: -

CDR3 DNA: TGCGCCAGCAGCCAAGATCCCCTTATGGCCTCCTACGAGCAGTACTTC
CDR3 protein: CASSQDPLMASYEQYF
V gene: TRBV4-1
J gene: TRBJ2-7
D gene: -
clone size: -

CDR3 DNA: TGTGCCAGTAGTATACTCGGACGGGAAAATGAGCAGTTCTTC
CDR3 protein: CASSILGRENEQFF
V gene: TRBV19
J gene: TRBJ2-1
D gene: -
clone size: -

CDR3 DNA: TGTGCCAGCAGCGTACCTCAGGGGGTTCGGGGCTACACCTTC
CDR3 protein: CASSVPQGVRGYTF
V gene: TRBV7-9
J gene: TRBJ1-2
D gene: TRBD1
clone size: -

CDR3 DNA: TGTGCCTGGAGTGTAGGGGAGGGGCGTGGCTACACCTTC
CDR3 protein: CAWSVGEGRGYTF
V gene: TRBV30
J gene: TRBJ1-2
D gene: -
clone size: -

CDR3 DNA: TGTGCCATCAGTGACTATAGCGGGAGTACAGATACGCAGTATTTT
CDR3 protein: CAISDYSGSTDTQYF
V gene: TRBV10-3
J gene: TRBJ2-3
D gene: TRBD2
clone size: -

CDR3 DNA: TGTGCCAGCAGTGGGGCTGGGAGTCAGCCCCAGCATTTT
CDR3 protein: CASSGAGSQPQHF
V gene: TRBV25-1
J gene: TRBJ1-5
D gene: -
clone size: few